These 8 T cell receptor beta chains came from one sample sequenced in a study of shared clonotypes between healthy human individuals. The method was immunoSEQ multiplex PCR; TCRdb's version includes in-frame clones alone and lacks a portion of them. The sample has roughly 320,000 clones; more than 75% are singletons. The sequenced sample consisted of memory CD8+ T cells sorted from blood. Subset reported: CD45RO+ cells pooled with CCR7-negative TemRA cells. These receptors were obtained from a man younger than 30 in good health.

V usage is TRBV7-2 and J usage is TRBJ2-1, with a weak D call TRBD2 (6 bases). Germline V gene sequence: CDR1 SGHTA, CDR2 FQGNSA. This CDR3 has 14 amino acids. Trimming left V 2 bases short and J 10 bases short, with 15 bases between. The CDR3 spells CASSLILRREEQFF. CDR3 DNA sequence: TGTGCCAGCAGCTTAATCCTGCGGCGGGAAGAGCAGTTCTTC.

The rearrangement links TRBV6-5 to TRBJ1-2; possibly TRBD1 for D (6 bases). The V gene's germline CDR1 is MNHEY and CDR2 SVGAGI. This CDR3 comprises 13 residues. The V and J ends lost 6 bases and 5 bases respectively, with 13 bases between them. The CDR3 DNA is TGTGCCAGCAGCCCGTCGGGGGCTTATGGCTACACCTTC. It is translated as CASSPSGAYGYTF.

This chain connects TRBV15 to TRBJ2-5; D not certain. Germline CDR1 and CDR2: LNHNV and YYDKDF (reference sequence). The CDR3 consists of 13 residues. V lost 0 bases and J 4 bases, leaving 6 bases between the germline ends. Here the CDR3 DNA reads TGTGCCACCAGCAGAGAGCTAGTAGAGACCCAGTACTTC. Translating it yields CATSRELVETQYF.

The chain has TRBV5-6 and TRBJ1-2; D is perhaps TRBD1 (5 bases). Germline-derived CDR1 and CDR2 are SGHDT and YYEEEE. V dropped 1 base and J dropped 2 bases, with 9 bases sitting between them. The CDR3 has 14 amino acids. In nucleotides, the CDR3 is TGTGCCAGCAGCTTGATGCCAGGGAACTATGGCTACACCTTC. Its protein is CASSLMPGNYGYTF.

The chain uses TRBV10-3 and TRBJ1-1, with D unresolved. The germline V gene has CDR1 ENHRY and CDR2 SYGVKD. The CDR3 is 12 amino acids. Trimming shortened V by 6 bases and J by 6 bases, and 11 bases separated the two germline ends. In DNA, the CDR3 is TGTGCCATCAGAGGTCTAGGCGCTGAAGCTTTCTTT. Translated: CAIRGLGAEAFF.

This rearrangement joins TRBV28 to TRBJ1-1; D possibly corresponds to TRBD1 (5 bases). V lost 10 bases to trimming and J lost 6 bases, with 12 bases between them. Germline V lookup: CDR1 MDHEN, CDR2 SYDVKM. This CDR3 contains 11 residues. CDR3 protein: CAISEGPEAFF. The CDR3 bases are TGTGCCATCTCCGAGGGGCCTGAAGCTTTCTTT.

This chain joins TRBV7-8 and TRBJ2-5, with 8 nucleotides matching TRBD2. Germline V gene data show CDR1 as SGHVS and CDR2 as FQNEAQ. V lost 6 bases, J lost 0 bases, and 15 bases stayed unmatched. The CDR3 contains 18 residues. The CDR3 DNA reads TGTGCCAGCAGGTTCTTGTCGGGGGGGCCCGGGTACCAAGAGACCCAGTACTTC. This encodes CASRFLSGGPGYQETQYF.

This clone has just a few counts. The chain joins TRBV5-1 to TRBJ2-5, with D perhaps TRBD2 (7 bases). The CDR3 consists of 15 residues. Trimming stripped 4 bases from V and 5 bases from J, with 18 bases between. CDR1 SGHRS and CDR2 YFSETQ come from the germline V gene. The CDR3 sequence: CASSPFRGGGETQYF. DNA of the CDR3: TGCGCCAGCAGCCCCTTTCGGGGCGGGGGCGAGACCCAGTACTTC.